This T cell receptor beta chain was identified during a study of graft-versus-host responses after intestinal transplantation. For the study at large: Each of the recipients got a multivisceral, liver-intestinal, or isolated intestinal transplant. Overall study results and limits: Patients who carried graft-donor T cell macrochimerism also had high graft-versus-host to host-versus-graft clonal ratios in their allografts.

Remarks on this clone: The antigen is undetermined.

Clones were sequenced by immunoSEQ multiplex PCR, and TCRdb holds only the in-frame ones, with some missing. The profile shows about 15,000 clones, roughly 86% of them singletons. Germline trimming cut 6 bases from V and 0 bases from J; bases unmatched to any gene: 7. The germline CDR1 and CDR2 sequences are SNHLY and FYNNEI. The CDR3 runs 15 residues. This receptor was identified in a human patient who received an intestinal transplant, so some T cells may come from the graft donor. The V and J genes are TRBV2 and TRBJ1-1, with 7 bases fitting TRBD1. The sample consisted of bone marrow, taken roughly 4 months after intestinal transplantation. This chain's CDR3 is CASRLQGTMNTEAFF. The CDR3 DNA reads as TGTGCCAGCAGGTTACAGGGGACCATGAACACTGAAGCTTTCTTT.